This entry is about one TCR beta chain. Per the original data handling: Cell counts per sample came from amplifying reference gene primers. Some clones are missing from TCRdb's copy, which holds only in-frame ones; the method was immunoSEQ multiplex PCR. The V and J calls and clone size are taken from that table; D and trimming were inferred from the DNA. The table records approximately 240,000 clones, roughly 85% of them present only once. This specimen belongs to a study of blood T cell repertoires in COVID-19. The receptor's source is a man aged 45-65 years who had recovered from COVID-19. The source material was peripheral blood.

In DNA form, the CDR3 reads TGTGCCAGTGGAATTGCCGGGACTAGCGGCAACAATGAGCAGTTCTTC. Its translation is CASGIAGTSGNNEQFF. J is TRBJ2-1 and V is TRBV19; 11 bases align to TRBD2. CDR1 and CDR2 from the germline V gene are LNHDA and SQIVND (reference sequence). V dropped 8 bases and J dropped 5; count of bases not matched to a gene: 11. CDR3 length equals 16 residues.